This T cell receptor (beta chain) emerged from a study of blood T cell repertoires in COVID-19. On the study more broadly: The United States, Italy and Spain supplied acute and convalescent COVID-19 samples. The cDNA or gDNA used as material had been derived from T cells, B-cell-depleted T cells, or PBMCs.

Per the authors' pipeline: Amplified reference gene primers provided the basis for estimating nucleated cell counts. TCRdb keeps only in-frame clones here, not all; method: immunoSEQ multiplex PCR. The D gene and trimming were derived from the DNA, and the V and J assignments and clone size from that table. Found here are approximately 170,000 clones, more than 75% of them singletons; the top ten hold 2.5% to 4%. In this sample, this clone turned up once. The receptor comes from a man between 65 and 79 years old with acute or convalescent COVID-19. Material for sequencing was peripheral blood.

CDR3 coding DNA: TGTGCCAGCAGTCGACAGGGATACTATGGCTACACCTTC. It is translated as CASSRQGYYGYTF. The chain combines TRBV27 with TRBJ1-2; 7 bases are a match to TRBD1. The CDR3 sequence is 13 residues long. J was trimmed by 3 bases and V by 5 bases; bases with no gene match: 3. The V gene's germline CDR1 is MNHEY and CDR2 SMNVEV (reference sequence).